The clone carrying this TCR beta chain appeared once. The assay was immunoSEQ multiplex PCR, and TCRdb's table has in-frame clones only and misses some. Here the sample spans 250,000 to 400,000 clones, around 88% being singletons. These data originate in a study of blood T cell repertoires in COVID-19. The CDR3 consists of 14 residues. Germline V gene sequence: CDR1 LNHDA, CDR2 SQIVND (reference sequence). Deletions cut 8 bases from V and 2 bases from J, with 16 bases between. The V call is TRBV19, the J call TRBJ2-7; maybe TRBD1 (6 bases). The TCR sequence derives from a woman aged 25 to 39 with COVID-19, enrolled during active disease. Input material: peripheral blood. In DNA, the CDR3 is TGTGCCAGTGCCACAGGGTGGGGACCCTACGAGCAGTACTTC. Its protein product is CASATGWGPYEQYF.